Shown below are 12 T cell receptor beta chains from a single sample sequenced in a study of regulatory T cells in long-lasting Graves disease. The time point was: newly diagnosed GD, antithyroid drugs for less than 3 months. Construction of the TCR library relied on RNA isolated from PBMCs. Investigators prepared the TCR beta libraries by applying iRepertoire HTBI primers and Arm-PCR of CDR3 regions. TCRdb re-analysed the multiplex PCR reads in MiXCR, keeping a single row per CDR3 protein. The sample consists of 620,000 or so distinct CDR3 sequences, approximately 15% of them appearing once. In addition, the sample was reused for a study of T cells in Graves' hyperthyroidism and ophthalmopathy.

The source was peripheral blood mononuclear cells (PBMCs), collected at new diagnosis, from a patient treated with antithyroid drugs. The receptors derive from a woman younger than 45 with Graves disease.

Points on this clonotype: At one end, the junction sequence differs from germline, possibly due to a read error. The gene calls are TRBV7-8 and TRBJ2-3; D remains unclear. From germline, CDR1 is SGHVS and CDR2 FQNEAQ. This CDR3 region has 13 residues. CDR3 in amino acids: CASSQMMRNTQYF. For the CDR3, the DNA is TGCGCCAGCAGCCAGATGATGAGGAACACGCAGTATTTT.

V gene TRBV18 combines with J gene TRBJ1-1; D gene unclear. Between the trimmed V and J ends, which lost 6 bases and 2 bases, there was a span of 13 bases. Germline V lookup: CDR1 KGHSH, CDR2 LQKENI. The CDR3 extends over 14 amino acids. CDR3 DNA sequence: TGTGCCAGCTCCCGGTCAGGATATAACACTGAAGCTTTCTTT. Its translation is CASSRSGYNTEAFF.

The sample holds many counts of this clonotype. CDR3 region: CSATNRDRTYYGYTF. The CDR3 DNA reads TGCAGTGCTACAAACCGGGACAGGACATACTATGGCTACACCTTC. V is TRBV20-1 and J is TRBJ1-2; TRBD1 matches at 8 bases. This CDR3 is built from 15 residues. J gave up 3 bases and V 4 bases, and 10 bases lay outside the gene matches. Germline-derived CDR1 and CDR2 are DFQATT and SNEGSKA (reference sequence).

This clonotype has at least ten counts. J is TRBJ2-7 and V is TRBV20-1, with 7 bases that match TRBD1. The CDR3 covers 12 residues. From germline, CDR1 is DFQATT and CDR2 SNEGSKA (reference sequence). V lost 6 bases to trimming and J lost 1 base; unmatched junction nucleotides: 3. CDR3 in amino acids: CSAQTGSYEQYF. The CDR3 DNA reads TGCAGTGCCCAGACAGGGTCCTACGAGCAGTACTTC.

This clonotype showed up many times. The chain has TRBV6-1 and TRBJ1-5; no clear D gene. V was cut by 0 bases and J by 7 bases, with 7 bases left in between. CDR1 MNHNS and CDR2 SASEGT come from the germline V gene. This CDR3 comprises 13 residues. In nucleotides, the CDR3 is TGTGCCAGCAGTGAAGCAGCTAGGCAGCCCCAGCATTTT. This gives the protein CASSEAARQPQHF.

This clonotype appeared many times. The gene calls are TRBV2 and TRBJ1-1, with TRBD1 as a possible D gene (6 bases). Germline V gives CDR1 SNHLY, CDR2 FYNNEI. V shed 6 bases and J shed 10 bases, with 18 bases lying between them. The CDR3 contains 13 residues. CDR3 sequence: CASRVTGLARAFF. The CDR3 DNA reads TGTGCCAGCAGGGTAACAGGGTTAGCTAGAGCTTTCTTT.

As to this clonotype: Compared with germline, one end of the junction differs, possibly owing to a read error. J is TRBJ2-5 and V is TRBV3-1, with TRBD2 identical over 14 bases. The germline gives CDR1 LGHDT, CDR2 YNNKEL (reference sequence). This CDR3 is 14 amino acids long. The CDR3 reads CAGSRGTSGRAQYF. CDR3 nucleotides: TGTGCCGGCAGCCGTGGGACTAGCGGGAGAGCCCAGTACTTC.

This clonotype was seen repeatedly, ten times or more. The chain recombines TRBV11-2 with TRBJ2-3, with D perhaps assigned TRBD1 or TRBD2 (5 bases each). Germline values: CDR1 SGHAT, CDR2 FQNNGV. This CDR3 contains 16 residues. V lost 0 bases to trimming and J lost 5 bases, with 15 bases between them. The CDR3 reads CASSLDMRGWIDTQYF. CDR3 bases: TGTGCCAGCAGCTTAGATATGAGGGGATGGATAGATACGCAGTATTTT.

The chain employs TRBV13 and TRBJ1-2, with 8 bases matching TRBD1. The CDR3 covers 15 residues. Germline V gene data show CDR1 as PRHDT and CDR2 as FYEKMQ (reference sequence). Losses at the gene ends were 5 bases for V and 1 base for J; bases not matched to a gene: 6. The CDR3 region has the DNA TGTGCCAGCAGCACCCGGACAGGGCTTAACTATGGCTACACCTTC. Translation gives CASSTRTGLNYGYTF.

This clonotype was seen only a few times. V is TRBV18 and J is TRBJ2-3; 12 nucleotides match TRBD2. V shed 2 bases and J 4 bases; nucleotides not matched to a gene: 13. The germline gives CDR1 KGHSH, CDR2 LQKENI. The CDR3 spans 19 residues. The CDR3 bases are TGTGCCAGCTCACCAGGACTAGCGGGACCCGGAGGGTCGCCAGATACGCAGTATTTT. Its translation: CASSPGLAGPGGSPDTQYF.

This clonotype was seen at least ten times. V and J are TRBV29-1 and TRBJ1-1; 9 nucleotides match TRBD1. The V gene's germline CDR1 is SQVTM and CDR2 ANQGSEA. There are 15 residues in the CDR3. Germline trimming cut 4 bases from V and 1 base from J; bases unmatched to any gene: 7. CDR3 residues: CSVATGTGKNTEAFF. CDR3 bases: TGCAGCGTTGCCACCGGGACAGGGAAGAACACTGAAGCTTTCTTT. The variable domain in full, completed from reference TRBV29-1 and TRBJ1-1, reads SAVISQKPSRDICQRGTSLTIQCQVDSQVTMMFWYRQQPGQSLTLIATANQGSEATYESGFVIDKFPISRPNLTFSTLTVSNMSPEDSSIYLCSVATGTGKNTEAFFGQGTRLTVV.

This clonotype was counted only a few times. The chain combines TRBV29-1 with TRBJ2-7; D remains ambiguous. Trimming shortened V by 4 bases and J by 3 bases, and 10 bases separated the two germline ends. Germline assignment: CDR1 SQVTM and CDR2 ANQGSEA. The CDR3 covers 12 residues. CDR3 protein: CSVASAGYEQYF. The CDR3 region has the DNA TGCAGCGTTGCATCTGCAGGCTACGAGCAGTACTTC.